Here is one TCR beta chain with its context. The antigen remains unidentified. Once RNA had been extracted, it was reverse transcribed into cDNA to act as the sequencing template. Data came from immunoSEQ multiplex PCR; TCRdb stores just in-frame clones and leaves some out. Altogether 200,000 to 250,000 clones are present, 40% to 55% being singletons, with the ten largest covering approximately 2.9%. The treatment here: oral pan-JAK inhibitor, 5-10 mg twice daily. These data come from a study of CD8+ T cells in alopecia areata. In the study overall: A 6-month off-drug phase came after tofacitinib, which had lasted 6 to 18 months.

General study points: Patients shared TCRs less clearly than mice did, possibly owing to HLA. It was lesional scalp, especially alopecia totalis/universalis, that showed higher clonality than normal scalp. In scalp and blood during tofacitinib, many expanded lesional clones persisted.

Trimming shortened V by 0 bases and J by 2 bases, and 10 bases separated the two germline ends. Germline assignment: CDR1 MGHRA and CDR2 YSYEKL. This CDR3 is built from 15 residues. This specimen consisted of CD4+ T cells sorted from blood, obtained between weeks 36 and 40, from a patient treated with tofacitinib. The chain joins TRBV4-1 to TRBJ1-2; D gene ambiguous. This TCR was sampled from a human donor with alopecia areata. CDR3 residues: CASSQDPGINYGYTF. For the CDR3, the DNA is TGCGCCAGCAGCCAAGACCCCGGGATCAACTATGGCTACACCTTC.